The 29 T cell receptor beta chains reported below all come from one sample, sequenced in a study of cytomegalovirus exposure and HLA in healthy donors. The PCR ran on 60 Vbeta and 13 Jbeta primers. Clones were sequenced by immunoSEQ multiplex PCR, and TCRdb holds only the in-frame ones, with some missing. The sample has 140,000 or so clones, approximately 80% seen once; the top ten hold over 2%. What was sequenced was PBMCs. The receptors come from a boy aged 2 to 10 in good health and CMV-seronegative.

V is TRBV25-1 and J is TRBJ2-7; D is possibly TRBD2 (6 bases). Germline CDR1 is MGHDK and CDR2 is SYGVNS. Trimming took off 3 bases at V and 3 bases at J, with 12 bases between the two ends. This CDR3 contains 14 residues. The CDR3 here is CASSEPGVYYEQYF. The CDR3 DNA reads as TGTGCCAGCAGTGAGCCGGGAGTATACTACGAGCAGTACTTC.

This clone was seen once. V gene TRBV19 combines with J gene TRBJ1-4; tentative D call: TRBD1 (6 bases). Germline-derived CDR1 and CDR2 are LNHDA and SQIVND (reference sequence). The CDR3 is 15 residues long. Trimming removed 4 bases from V and 8 bases from J, with 17 bases in between. CDR3 in amino acids: CASSNGGGTREKLFF. CDR3 in DNA: TGTGCCAGTAGTAATGGGGGCGGAACACGCGAAAAACTGTTTTTT. Combining the CDR3 with reference TRBV19 and TRBJ1-4 gives the whole variable domain DGGITQSPKYLFRKEGQNVTLSCEQNLNHDAMYWYRQDPGQGLRLIYYSQIVNDFQKGDIAEGYSVSREKKESFPLTVTSAQKNPTAFYLCASSNGGGTREKLFFGSGTQLSVL.

The chain recombines TRBV6-1 with TRBJ1-2; D is possibly TRBD1 (5 bases). The CDR3 is 14 residues long. Trimming stripped 7 bases from V and 8 bases from J, with 20 bases between. CDR1 MNHNS and CDR2 SASEGT come from the germline V gene. The CDR3 coding sequence is TGTGCCAGCACCCTTCGGGGGGGGTGGGGAGGCTACACCTTC. Protein product: CASTLRGGWGGYTF.

In its sample, this clone was seen once. The chain is built from TRBV7-9 and TRBJ1-2; D call uncertain. Trimming shortened V by 5 bases and J by 4 bases, and 11 bases separated the two germline ends. Germline CDR1 SEHNR, CDR2 FQNEAQ (reference sequence). The CDR3 is 13 amino acids. CDR3 residues: CASSPTETYGYTF. The CDR3 bases are TGTGCCAGCAGCCCCACAGAGACCTATGGCTACACCTTC.

This chain links TRBV6-1 with TRBJ2-7; perhaps TRBD1 as D (6 bases). CDR1 is MNHNS and CDR2 is SASEGT in the germline V gene. The CDR3 contains 14 residues. The V end lost 5 bases, the J end lost 7 bases, and 18 bases lay between the germline ends. CDR3 amino acids: CASSPPGQTGEQYF. The DNA of the CDR3 is TGTGCCAGCAGTCCCCCGGGACAAACAGGGGAGCAGTACTTC.

The chain has TRBV7-2 and TRBJ2-7, with D possibly TRBD2 on 6 matching bases. V lost 4 bases and J lost 2, with 15 bases in between. This CDR3 has 15 residues. Germline CDR1 is SGHTA and CDR2 is FQGNSA. The CDR3 here is CASSSQAGKTYEQYF. CDR3 coding DNA: TGTGCCAGCAGCTCCCAGGCGGGGAAGACCTACGAGCAGTACTTC.

The chain links TRBV28 to TRBJ1-5, with TRBD1 matching 7 bases. Germline loops: CDR1 MDHEN, CDR2 SYDVKM. The CDR3 spans 14 residues. V was pared by 4 bases and J by 4 bases, with 4 bases of the junction left unmatched. CDR3 nucleotides: TGTGCCAGCAGTTCAGGGGGTTCTAATCAGCCCCAGCATTTT. Amino acids: CASSSGGSNQPQHF.

The rearrangement joins TRBV7-9 to TRBJ2-5; D gene ambiguous. Germline V gene data show CDR1 as SEHNR and CDR2 as FQNEAQ (reference sequence). Trimming cost V 5 bases and J 5 bases, with 12 bases left between them. The CDR3 totals 13 residues. The chain's CDR3 is CASSRDHSETQYF. CDR3 coding DNA: TGTGCCAGCAGCCGCGATCATAGCGAGACCCAGTACTTC.

The CDR3 spells CASSFGQGGTYEQYF. For the CDR3, the DNA is TGCGCCAGCAGCTTCGGACAGGGGGGCACCTACGAGCAGTACTTC. V and J are TRBV5-1 and TRBJ2-7; 10 bases agree with TRBD1. The J segment lost 2 bases and the V segment lost 2 bases, leaving 4 bases of the junction unmatched. CDR3 length equals 15 residues. Germline CDR1 is SGHRS and CDR2 is YFSETQ. The full variable domain, rest sourced from reference TRBV5-1 and TRBJ2-7, is KAGVTQTPRYLIKTRGQQVTLSCSPISGHRSVSWYQQTPGQGLQFLFEYFSETQRNKGNFPGRFSGRQFSNSRSEMNVSTLELGDSALYLCASSFGQGGTYEQYFGPGTRLTVT.

The J gene is TRBJ1-1, the V gene TRBV7-3, with 8 bases matching TRBD1. Germline CDR1 and CDR2: SGHTA and FQGTGA. Losses at the gene ends were 5 bases for V and 11 bases for J; bases not matched to a gene: 7. The CDR3 runs to 12 residues. The CDR3 loop reads CASSQDRGRAFF. CDR3 nucleotide sequence: TGTGCCAGCAGCCAAGACAGGGGCCGGGCTTTCTTT.

The gene calls are TRBV10-3 and TRBJ2-1, with D perhaps TRBD1 (6 bases). Germline values: CDR1 ENHRY, CDR2 SYGVKD. The CDR3 covers 13 residues. Deletions cut 4 bases from V and 5 bases from J, with 9 bases between. The CDR3: CAISGTANNEQFF. For the CDR3, the DNA is TGTGCCATCAGTGGGACAGCGAACAATGAGCAGTTCTTC.

The chain recombines TRBV5-1 with TRBJ1-4; unclear D gene. CDR1 and CDR2 (germline): SGHRS, YFSETQ. The CDR3 totals 12 residues. V was trimmed by 6 bases and J by 7 bases, leaving 10 bases between them. In DNA, the CDR3 is TGCGCCAGCACCACCTCGCGTGAAAAACTGTTTTTT. Residues: CASTTSREKLFF.

The genes are TRBV4-1 and TRBJ1-6; 7 nucleotides align to TRBD1. Germline CDR1 reads MGHRA; CDR2 reads YSYEKL. J gave up 8 bases and V 4 bases, and 17 bases lay outside the gene matches. CDR3 length: 18 residues. The CDR3 loop reads CASSRRDSDTLGDSPLHF. The CDR3 DNA is TGCGCCAGCAGCCGCAGGGACAGTGACACATTGGGGGATTCACCCCTCCACTTT.

The chain joins TRBV7-2 to TRBJ2-5; 7 bases are a match to TRBD1. Germline CDR1 reads SGHTA; CDR2 reads FQGNSA. The CDR3 length is 15 residues. The V gene end was trimmed by 5 bases and the J gene end by 2 bases; junction bases not matched to a gene: 8. As DNA, the CDR3 is TGTGCCAGCAGCGGGCTTGGGACAGTACAAGAGACCCAGTACTTC. It translates to CASSGLGTVQETQYF.

The chain has TRBV19 and TRBJ1-1; TRBD1 might be the D (5 bases). V shed 2 bases and J shed 11 bases, with 15 bases lying between them. The CDR3 loop spans 13 amino acids. The germline CDR1 and CDR2 sequences are LNHDA and SQIVND (reference sequence). The CDR3 bases are TGTGCCAGTAGTATATCGTTGGGGCCAGGGGCTTTCTTT. Protein: CASSISLGPGAFF.

This sequence joins TRBV15 and TRBJ2-6; 8 nucleotides match TRBD1. V dropped 1 base and J dropped 4; count of bases not matched to a gene: 6. Germline-derived CDR1 and CDR2 are LNHNV and YYDKDF (reference sequence). The CDR3 spans 17 residues. The CDR3 loop reads CATSRGQGARGANVLTF. The CDR3 DNA reads as TGTGCCACCAGCAGAGGGCAGGGGGCGAGGGGGGCCAACGTCCTGACTTTC. Full variable domain (outside the CDR3, taken from reference TRBV15 and TRBJ2-6): DAMVIQNPRYQVTQFGKPVTLSCSQTLNHNVMYWYQQKSSQAPKLLFHYYDKDFNNEADTPDNFQSRRPNTSFCFLDIRSPGLGDTAMYLCATSRGQGARGANVLTFGAGSRLTVL.

This clone turned up a few times. The rearrangement links TRBV2 to TRBJ2-3; no reliable D call. The germline CDR1 and CDR2 sequences are SNHLY and FYNNEI. CDR3 length equals 14 residues. V gave up 8 bases and J gave up 4 bases, with 16 bases separating them. This CDR3 reads CASRSAVHADTQYF. The CDR3 region has the DNA TGTGCCAGCCGCAGCGCGGTGCACGCAGATACGCAGTATTTT.

V and J are TRBV9 and TRBJ1-4; weak D call: TRBD1 (6 bases). From germline, CDR1 is SGDLS and CDR2 YYNGEE. V gave up 3 bases and J gave up 6 bases, with 15 bases separating them. This CDR3 contains 15 residues. CDR3 nucleotide sequence: TGTGCCAGCAGCGACGGACGGGGGGCGGATGAAAAACTGTTTTTT. It translates to CASSDGRGADEKLFF. The whole variable domain, remainder taken from reference TRBV9 and TRBJ1-4, is DSGVTQTPKHLITATGQRVTLRCSPRSGDLSVYWYQQSLDQGLQFLIQYYNGEERAKGNILERFSAQQFPDLHSELNLSSLELGDSALYFCASSDGRGADEKLFFGSGTQLSVL.

The chain uses TRBV7-6 and TRBJ2-1; 14 bases align to TRBD2. V dropped 5 bases and J dropped 7; count of bases not matched to a gene: 4. The CDR3 length is 15 residues. From germline, CDR1 is SGHVS and CDR2 FNYEAQ. CDR3 residues: CASSLGLAGVNEQFF. As DNA, the CDR3 is TGTGCCAGCAGCCTGGGACTAGCGGGAGTTAATGAGCAGTTCTTC.

CDR3 region: CASSDPRSADTGELFF. As DNA, the CDR3 is TGTGCCAGCAGTGACCCGCGGTCGGCGGACACCGGGGAGCTGTTTTTT. The rearrangement links TRBV2 to TRBJ2-2; D not certain. Germline values: CDR1 SNHLY, CDR2 FYNNEI. With 3 bases removed from V and 3 bases from J, the gap between germline ends came to 14 bases. The CDR3 contains 16 residues. Variable domain in full (rest from reference TRBV2 and TRBJ2-2): EPEVTQTPSHQVTQMGQEVILRCVPISNHLYFYWYRQILGQKVEFLVSFYNNEISEKSEIFDDQFSVERPDGSNFTLKIRSTKLEDSAMYFCASSDPRSADTGELFFGEGSRLTVL.

V usage is TRBV5-1 and J usage is TRBJ2-5, with TRBD2 matching over 7 bases. With 3 bases clipped from V and 5 bases from J, the junction kept 7 bases outside the gene matches. Germline V gives CDR1 SGHRS, CDR2 YFSETQ. The CDR3 has 14 residues. CDR3 region: CASSSGLVTETQYF. The CDR3 DNA follows: TGCGCCAGCAGCTCTGGACTAGTCACCGAGACCCAGTACTTC.

This rearrangement joins TRBV4-3 to TRBJ1-6; D not certain. Trimming took off 3 bases at V and 8 bases at J, with 11 bases between the two ends. Germline-derived CDR1 and CDR2 are LGHNA and YSLEER. This CDR3 region has 14 residues. In DNA, the CDR3 is TGCGCCAGCAGCCAGGTCGGAGCTGATTCACCCCTCCACTTT. Residues: CASSQVGADSPLHF.

This clone has more than one count but fewer than ten. The V call is TRBV9, the J call TRBJ2-1; D unclear. V gave up 1 base and J gave up 0 bases, with 11 bases separating them. Germline V gene data show CDR1 as SGDLS and CDR2 as YYNGEE. The CDR3 extends over 16 amino acids. The CDR3 DNA reads as TGTGCCAGCAGCGTAAAGACGAGGAGCTCCTACAATGAGCAGTTCTTC. Its protein product is CASSVKTRSSYNEQFF.

V usage is TRBV9 and J usage is TRBJ2-3, with 8 bases aligning to TRBD2. This CDR3 comprises 15 residues. CDR1 and CDR2 from the germline V gene are SGDLS and YYNGEE. V shed 0 bases and J 4 bases; nucleotides not matched to a gene: 4. CDR3 region: CASSVEGLVADTQYF. In nucleotides, the CDR3 is TGTGCCAGCAGCGTAGAGGGACTAGTCGCAGATACGCAGTATTTT.

The chain couples TRBV7-9 to TRBJ1-2, with TRBD1 matching over 10 bases. The CDR3 is 15 residues long. Germline CDR1 and CDR2: SEHNR and FQNEAQ (reference sequence). V trimming: 3 bases; J trimming: 4 bases; junction bases outside the gene matches: 5. CDR3 sequence reads: CASSFRQGAIYGYTF. The CDR3 DNA follows: TGTGCCAGCAGCTTCCGACAGGGGGCAATCTATGGCTACACCTTC.

The chain combines TRBV28 with TRBJ1-2, with D tentatively TRBD1 (5 bases). The CDR3 is 13 residues long. Germline V gives CDR1 MDHEN, CDR2 SYDVKM. Trimming removed 5 bases from V and 4 bases from J, with 11 bases in between. The CDR3 sequence is CASSVRGSYGYTF. DNA for the CDR3: TGTGCCAGCAGTGTTAGGGGCTCCTATGGCTACACCTTC.

V usage is TRBV6-1 and J usage is TRBJ2-3; 8 bases align to TRBD2. From germline, CDR1 is MNHNS and CDR2 SASEGT. The ends lost 2 bases at V and 3 bases at J; junction bases unmatched: 4. CDR3 length: 15 residues. The CDR3, as DNA: TGTGCCAGCAGTGAACTAAGCGGGGGAACAGATACGCAGTATTTT. Translated, it gives CASSELSGGTDTQYF.

The J gene is TRBJ2-1, the V gene TRBV6-5; D gene unclear. V gave up 7 bases and J gave up 0 bases, with 13 bases separating them. Germline CDR1 reads MNHEY; CDR2 reads SVGAGI. This CDR3 region has 15 residues. The CDR3 is CASKVTPSSYNEQFF. In DNA, the CDR3 is TGTGCCAGCAAGGTCACTCCTAGCTCCTACAATGAGCAGTTCTTC.

This chain uses TRBV4-1 with TRBJ1-1; D is undetermined. V was shortened by 3 bases and J by 1 base, with 12 bases between the two germline ends. The CDR3 spans 15 residues. CDR1 is MGHRA, CDR2 YSYEKL, per germline. CDR3 sequence (DNA): TGCGCCAGCAGCCAGCCACAGAAAAAGAACACTGAAGCTTTCTTT. It is translated as CASSQPQKKNTEAFF.